A single sample is the source of the 18 T cell receptor beta chains below, sequenced in a study of STAT5B mutations in CD4+ large granular lymphocyte leukemia. Assay used: immunoSEQ multiplex PCR; TCRdb lists only in-frame clones, some missing. The table lists more than 30,000 clones, around 88% of them singletons, with about 0.97% in the top ten. The material sequenced was CD4+ T cells from blood buffy coats. These receptors were obtained from a human donor in good health.

J is TRBJ2-7 and V is TRBV7-3, with TRBD2 identical over 12 bases. Germline trimming cut 4 bases from V and 0 bases from J; bases unmatched to any gene: 10. There are 18 residues in the CDR3. Per the germline V gene, CDR1 is SGHTA and CDR2 is FQGTGA. CDR3 in amino acids: CASSSVGLAGPRSYEQYF. In nucleotides, the CDR3 is TGTGCCAGCAGCTCTGTAGGACTAGCGGGACCCCGCTCCTACGAGCAGTACTTC.

The gene calls are TRBV5-1 and TRBJ1-2, with a weak D call TRBD1 (5 bases). Trimming cost V 4 bases and J 8 bases, with 21 bases left between them. Per germline, CDR1 SGHRS and CDR2 YFSETQ. This CDR3 comprises 15 residues. This CDR3 reads CASSPSPGKVEGYTF. The CDR3 bases are TGCGCCAGCAGCCCTTCTCCAGGGAAGGTAGAGGGCTACACCTTC.

V usage is TRBV6-1 and J usage is TRBJ2-7; possible D gene TRBD2, 5 bases. The germline gives CDR1 MNHNS, CDR2 SASEGT. This CDR3 is 14 amino acids long. Trimming removed 0 bases from V and 3 bases from J, with 9 bases in between. The CDR3 DNA reads as TGTGCCAGCAGTGAAGCCGGACTTGTCTACGAGCAGTACTTC. Residues: CASSEAGLVYEQYF.

This clone was recorded a few times. The chain carries TRBV10-1 and TRBJ2-7; D is perhaps TRBD1 (6 bases). The germline gives CDR1 WNHNN, CDR2 SYGVQD (reference sequence). The germline V and J ends were trimmed by 6 bases and 7 bases, with 16 bases remaining between them. The CDR3 is 13 amino acids. CDR3: CASSRDTTGEQYF. The CDR3 DNA is TGCGCCAGCAGCCGGGACACCACGGGAGAGCAGTACTTC.

This clone was found once. This sequence joins TRBV20-1 and TRBJ1-2; no reliable D call. The germline gives CDR1 DFQATT, CDR2 SNEGSKA (reference sequence). CDR3 size: 10 residues. V lost 5 bases to trimming and J lost 12 bases, with 13 bases between them. CDR3 DNA sequence: TGCAGTGCTCCCCTGGACGGTGACACCTTC. Translation gives CSAPLDGDTF.

This chain joins TRBV7-2 and TRBJ2-1; 7 nucleotides agree with TRBD2. V shed 5 bases and J 10 bases; nucleotides not matched to a gene: 17. The length of the CDR3 is 16 residues. From germline, CDR1 is SGHTA and CDR2 FQGNSA. In DNA form, the CDR3 reads TGTGCCAGCAGCCCCCCGGGGAGGCGGGGGTCAATCGAGCAGTTCTTC. It yields the protein CASSPPGRRGSIEQFF.

This clone was detected only once. This rearrangement joins TRBV6-1 to TRBJ2-1; possibly TRBD2 for D (7 bases). Trimming removed 7 bases at V and 2 bases at J, with 15 bases between. Germline V CDR1 and CDR2: MNHNS, SASEGT. The CDR3 is 15 residues long. Here the CDR3 reads CASTPAGAAYNEQFF. CDR3 nucleotides: TGTGCCAGCACCCCCGCGGGGGCGGCCTACAATGAGCAGTTCTTC.

The chain joins TRBV2 to TRBJ2-1, with 8 bases lining up with TRBD2. Trimming removed 5 bases from V and 0 bases from J; junction bases left unmatched: 3. The CDR3 has 15 residues. Germline assignment: CDR1 SNHLY and CDR2 FYNNEI. In DNA form, the CDR3 reads TGTGCCAGCAGTACTAGCGGCTACTCCTACAATGAGCAGTTCTTC. This gives the protein CASSTSGYSYNEQFF.

The chain is built from TRBV7-6 and TRBJ1-2, with no clear D. This CDR3 comprises 15 residues. V lost 3 bases to trimming and J lost 5 bases, with 16 bases between them. Germline CDR1 and CDR2: SGHVS and FNYEAQ. The DNA of the CDR3 is TGTGCCAGCAGCTTTAGAATGTCGGGAAGATATGGCTACACCTTC. Its translation: CASSFRMSGRYGYTF.

The chain is built from TRBV19 and TRBJ1-1, with 9 bases fitting TRBD1. The length of the CDR3 is 12 residues. Germline assignment: CDR1 LNHDA and CDR2 SQIVND (reference sequence). V shed 5 bases and J 11 bases; nucleotides not matched to a gene: 6. Here the CDR3 DNA reads TGTGCCAGTAGTCTCACAGGGGGCAAGGCTTTCTTT. Its protein product is CASSLTGGKAFF.

The gene calls are TRBV11-3 and TRBJ2-7; 8 positions match TRBD1. This CDR3 is 17 amino acids long. V gave up 0 bases and J gave up 1 base; unmatched junction bases: 8. Germline CDR1 reads SGHNT; CDR2 reads YENEEA. The CDR3 DNA reads TGTGCCAGCAGCTTAGATCGCTGGGGGGACAGGTCCTACGAGCAGTACTTC. The encoded protein is CASSLDRWGDRSYEQYF.

The V call is TRBV7-2, the J call TRBJ2-5; D might be TRBD1 or TRBD2, each matching 5 bases. CDR1 SGHTA and CDR2 FQGNSA come from the germline V gene. The V end lost 3 bases, the J end lost 3 bases, and 8 bases lay between the germline ends. The CDR3 covers 13 residues. As DNA, the CDR3 is TGTGCCAGCAGCTTTCAGGGAGAAGAGACCCAGTACTTC. Amino acid sequence: CASSFQGEETQYF.

The chain employs TRBV30 and TRBJ2-7; D may be TRBD2 (5 bases). The ends were cut back, 6 bases at V and 1 base at J, with 13 bases in the middle. The CDR3 extends over 13 amino acids. The germline gives CDR1 GTSNPN, CDR2 SVGIG (reference sequence). This CDR3 reads CACAGMGSYEQYF. The CDR3 DNA is TGTGCCTGTGCCGGGATGGGATCCTACGAGCAGTACTTC. Together with reference TRBV30 and TRBJ2-7, the CDR3 gives the full variable domain: SQTIHQWPATLVQPVGSPLSLECTVEGTSNPNLYWYRQAAGRGLQLLFYSVGIGQISSEVPQNLSASRPQDRQFILSSKKLLLSDSGFYLCACAGMGSYEQYFGPGTRLTVT.

The chain employs TRBV2 and TRBJ2-7, with a tentative D call TRBD1 (6 bases). The CDR3 totals 13 residues. Germline assignment: CDR1 SNHLY and CDR2 FYNNEI. V was shortened by 4 bases and J by 5 bases, with 12 bases between the two germline ends. CDR3 region: CASSVQGLNEQYF. In nucleotides, the CDR3 is TGTGCCAGCAGTGTACAGGGTCTGAACGAGCAGTACTTC.

V and J are TRBV30 and TRBJ1-1; maybe TRBD1 (5 bases). Trimming removed 3 bases at V and 6 bases at J, with 11 bases between. The CDR3 length is 12 residues. Germline V gene data show CDR1 as GTSNPN and CDR2 as SVGIG (reference sequence). CDR3 nucleotide sequence: TGTGCCTGGAGGGGGGGATCGGCTGAAGCTTTCTTT. As protein: CAWRGGSAEAFF. Looking up the rest from reference TRBV30 and TRBJ1-1 gives the full variable domain: SQTIHQWPATLVQPVGSPLSLECTVEGTSNPNLYWYRQAAGRGLQLLFYSVGIGQISSEVPQNLSASRPQDRQFILSSKKLLLSDSGFYLCAWRGGSAEAFFGQGTRLTVV.

The CDR3 DNA reads as TGCGCCAGCAGCCAAGATTTGGGGACTGAAGCTTTCTTT. This gives the protein CASSQDLGTEAFF. This sequence joins TRBV4-1 and TRBJ1-1; D unresolved. Trimming left V 0 bases short and J 5 bases short, with 7 bases between. The CDR3 extends over 13 amino acids. Germline V gene lookup returns CDR1 MGHRA and CDR2 YSYEKL.

The chain recombines TRBV7-6 with TRBJ2-6; D may be TRBD1 (6 bases). In germline, CDR1 is SGHVS, CDR2 FNYEAQ. The V gene lost 2 bases and the J gene lost 0 bases, with 23 bases spanning the gap. This CDR3 spans 21 amino acids. The CDR3 is CASSLRLIGQKGGSGANVLTF. Here the CDR3 DNA reads TGTGCCAGCAGCTTAAGGTTGATCGGACAAAAAGGGGGCTCTGGGGCCAACGTCCTGACTTTC.

The CDR3, as DNA: TGTGCCAGCAGCTTAGCCCAGCCACAAGAGACCCAGTACTTC. It encodes CASSLAQPQETQYF. V gene TRBV7-9 combines with J gene TRBJ2-5; D unclear. Germline V gene lookup returns CDR1 SEHNR and CDR2 FQNEAQ (reference sequence). Trimming took 0 bases from V and 2 from J, leaving 7 bases between them. The CDR3 is made up of 14 amino acids. Complete variable domain (other parts from reference TRBV7-9 and TRBJ2-5): DTGVSQNPRHKITKRGQNVTFRCDPISEHNRLYWYRQTLGQGPEFLTYFQNEAQLEKSRLLSDRFSAERPKGSFSTLEIQRTEQGDSAMYLCASSLAQPQETQYFGPGTRLLVL.